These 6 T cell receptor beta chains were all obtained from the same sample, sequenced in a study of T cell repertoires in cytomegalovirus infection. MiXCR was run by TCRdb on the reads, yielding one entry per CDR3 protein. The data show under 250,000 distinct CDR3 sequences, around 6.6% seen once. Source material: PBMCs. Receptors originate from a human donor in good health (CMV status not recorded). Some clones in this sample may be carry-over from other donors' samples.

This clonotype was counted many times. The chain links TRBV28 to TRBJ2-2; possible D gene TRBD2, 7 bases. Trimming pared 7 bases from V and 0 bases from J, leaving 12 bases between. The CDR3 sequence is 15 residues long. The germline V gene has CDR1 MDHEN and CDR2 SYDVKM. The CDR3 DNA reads TGTGCCAGCACCTGGGGGGGGCCGAACACCGGGGAGCTGTTTTTT. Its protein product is CASTWGGPNTGELFF.

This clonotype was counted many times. The CDR3 sequence is CASSRTGDGYTF. DNA of the CDR3: TGTGCCAGCAGCCGGACAGGGGACGGCTACACCTTC. The V and J genes are TRBV6-1 and TRBJ1-2, with TRBD1 matching over 9 bases. The CDR3 consists of 12 residues. The V gene end was trimmed by 6 bases and the J gene end by 8 bases; junction bases not matched to a gene: 4. The germline CDR1 and CDR2 sequences are MNHNS and SASEGT.

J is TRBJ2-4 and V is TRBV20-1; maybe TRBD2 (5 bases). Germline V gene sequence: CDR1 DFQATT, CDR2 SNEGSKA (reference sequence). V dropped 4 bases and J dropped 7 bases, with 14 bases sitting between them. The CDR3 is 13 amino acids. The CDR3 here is CSATRTGGNIQYF. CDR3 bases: TGCAGTGCTACCAGGACGGGCGGGAACATTCAGTACTTC.

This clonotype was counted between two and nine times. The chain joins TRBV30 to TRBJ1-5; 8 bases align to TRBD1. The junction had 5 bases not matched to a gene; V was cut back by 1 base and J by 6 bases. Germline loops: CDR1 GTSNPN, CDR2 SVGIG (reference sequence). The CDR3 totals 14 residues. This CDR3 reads CAWSETGGGQPQHF. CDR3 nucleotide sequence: TGTGCCTGGAGTGAAACAGGGGGAGGTCAGCCCCAGCATTTT.

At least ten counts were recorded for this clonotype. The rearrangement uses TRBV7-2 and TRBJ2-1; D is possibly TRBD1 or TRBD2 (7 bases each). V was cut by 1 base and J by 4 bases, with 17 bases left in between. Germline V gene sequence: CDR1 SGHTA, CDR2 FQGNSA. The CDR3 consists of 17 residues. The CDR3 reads CASSLGGSRGRYNEQFF. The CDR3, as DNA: TGTGCCAGCAGCTTAGGCGGGAGCAGGGGGAGGTACAATGAGCAGTTCTTC. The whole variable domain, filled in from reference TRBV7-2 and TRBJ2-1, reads GAGVSQSPSNKVTEKGKDVELRCDPISGHTALYWYRQSLGQGLEFLIYFQGNSAPDKSGLPSDRFSAERTGGSVSTLTIQRTQQEDSAVYLCASSLGGSRGRYNEQFFGPGTRLTVL.

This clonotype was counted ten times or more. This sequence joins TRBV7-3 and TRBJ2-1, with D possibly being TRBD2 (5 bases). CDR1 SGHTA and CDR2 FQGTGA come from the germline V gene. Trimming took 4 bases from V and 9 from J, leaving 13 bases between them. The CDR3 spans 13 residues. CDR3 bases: TGTGCCAGCAGCTCTCGATCTAGCCCTGAGCAGTTCTTC. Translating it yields CASSSRSSPEQFF.